This TCR beta chain was identified in a study of T cell responses to AZD1222 COVID-19 vaccine. Broader study findings: Spike-specific TCR breadth and depth went up after people got two AZD1222 doses.

The table came from immunoSEQ multiplex PCR; TCRdb's copy has only in-frame clones and leaves some out. The sample consists of 80,000 or so clones, about nine tenths of them appearing once. For this clone: Its antigen is still unknown.

The length of the CDR3 is 13 residues. CDR1 is LNHDA, CDR2 SQIVND, per germline (reference sequence). Trimming removed 11 bases at V and 1 base at J, with 14 bases between. The chain links TRBV19 to TRBJ2-5; TRBD1 might be the D (6 bases). The receptor was isolated from an adult who received the AZD1222 COVID-19 vaccine. Sequencing used peripheral blood, obtained 28 days after the second AZD1222 dose. The CDR3 nucleotides are TGTGCCTTCCTGACAGGAACCCAAGAGACCCAGTACTTC. Translated: CAFLTGTQETQYF.